The TCR beta chain described here comes from a study of control samples from healthy donors and cancer patients. The protocol was immunoSEQ multiplex PCR, while the TCRdb copy is restricted to in-frame clones and leaves out a portion. The table includes approximately 170,000 clones, around 90% detected once. This CDR3 is built from 14 residues. V shed 7 bases, J shed 6 bases, and the junction held 9 bases outside the gene matches. The germline CDR1 and CDR2 sequences are SNHLY and FYNNEI. The sequencing sample was made of blood. This clonotype was sampled from a woman in her twenties or thirties in good health. V and J are TRBV2 and TRBJ2-7, with 10 bases that match TRBD2. For the CDR3, the DNA is TGTGCCAGCACCGCTAGCGGGAGATTCGGCGAGCAGTACTTC. Protein product: CASTASGRFGEQYF.